This is a list of T cell receptor beta chains from one sample in a study of post-analysis software for immune sequencing data. TCRdb re-called the PCR reads with MiXCR, one entry per CDR3 protein. This table holds about 400,000 distinct CDR3 sequences, roughly 36% found once. Sequences were obtained from blood. The receptors derive from a girl under 18 with multiple sclerosis. Each CDR3 is given with its conserved first and last residue. A D gene is named only where the DNA matches it firmly. The size entry is marked missing in some rows and otherwise reads once, few, many or a size class.

CDR3 DNA: TGTGCCAGCAGCCAAGGGCGGGATGAAAAACTGTTTTTT; CDR3 protein: CASSQGRDEKLFF; D gene: -; V gene: TRBV7-2; CDR3 length: 13; J gene: TRBJ1-4; clone size: few
CDR3 DNA: TGCATCGTTGAACAAATGCAGTTCATGAACACTGAAGCTTTCTTT; CDR3 protein: CIVEQMQFMNTEAFF; D gene: -; V gene: TRBV29-1; CDR3 length: 15; J gene: TRBJ1-1; clone size: -
CDR3 DNA: TGTGCCAGCAGGGCAGGACCGGCGCCAAGCGAGCAGTACTTC; CDR3 protein: CASRAGPAPSEQYF; D gene: -; V gene: TRBV12-3/TRBV12-4; CDR3 length: 14; J gene: TRBJ2-7; clone size: -
CDR3 DNA: TGTGCCAGCAGGCCCAACACCGGGGAGCTGTTTTTT; CDR3 protein: CASRPNTGELFF; D gene: -; V gene: TRBV12-3/TRBV12-4; CDR3 length: 12; J gene: TRBJ2-2; clone size: -
CDR3 DNA: TGTGCCAGCAGGCTCGGGGCAGGATATGGCTACACCTTC; CDR3 protein: CASRLGAGYGYTF; D gene: -; V gene: TRBV12-3/TRBV12-4; CDR3 length: 13; J gene: TRBJ1-2; clone size: -
CDR3 DNA: TGTGCCAGCAGGGGCGGGACACATCAAGAGACCCAGTACTTC; CDR3 protein: CASRGGTHQETQYF; D gene: -; V gene: TRBV6-5; CDR3 length: 14; J gene: TRBJ2-5; clone size: -
CDR3 DNA: TGTGCCAGCAGCACAGTTCGAAGGAAAGATACGCAGTATTTT; CDR3 protein: CASSTVRRKDTQYF; D gene: -; V gene: TRBV28; CDR3 length: 14; J gene: TRBJ2-3; clone size: few
CDR3 DNA: TGCGCCAGCAGCTTGGCGGATTTCTCCTACAATGAGCAGTTCTTC; CDR3 protein: CASSLADFSYNEQFF; D gene: -; V gene: TRBV5-1; CDR3 length: 15; J gene: TRBJ2-1; clone size: few
CDR3 DNA: TGTGCCAGCAACCTTCCGGGACTAGCGGGGGCACGTCGGGACGAGCAGTACTTC; CDR3 protein: CASNLPGLAGARRDEQYF; D gene: TRBD2; V gene: TRBV6-9; CDR3 length: 18; J gene: TRBJ2-7; clone size: few
CDR3 DNA: TGTGCCAGCAAGGATTTCACAGATACGCAGTATTTT; CDR3 protein: CASKDFTDTQYF; D gene: -; V gene: TRBV6-5; CDR3 length: 12; J gene: TRBJ2-3; clone size: -
CDR3 DNA: TGTGCCATCAGTGAGTCTGAAGGCAGGGGGGTCCCTGAAGCTTTCTTT; CDR3 protein: CAISESEGRGVPEAFF; D gene: TRBD1; V gene: TRBV10-3; CDR3 length: 16; J gene: TRBJ1-1; clone size: few
CDR3 DNA: TGTGCCACATCCCGGGACAGGATCGACAATGAGCAGTTCTTC; CDR3 protein: CATSRDRIDNEQFF; D gene: TRBD1; V gene: TRBV24-1; CDR3 length: 14; J gene: TRBJ2-1; clone size: -
CDR3 DNA: TGTGCCAGCACCCCGAGAGACGAGCAGTACTTC; CDR3 protein: CASTPRDEQYF; D gene: -; V gene: TRBV6-5; CDR3 length: 11; J gene: TRBJ2-7; clone size: few
CDR3 DNA: TGTGCCAGCAGCCAAGCAGGGGCAGATACGCAGTATTTT; CDR3 protein: CASSQAGADTQYF; D gene: -; V gene: TRBV3-1; CDR3 length: 13; J gene: TRBJ2-3; clone size: -
CDR3 DNA: TGTGCCATCAGTGCCTCCCCTGGACTAGCGAGCAGAGAGCAGTACTTC; CDR3 protein: CAISASPGLASREQYF; D gene: TRBD2; V gene: TRBV10-3; CDR3 length: 16; J gene: TRBJ2-7; clone size: -
CDR3 DNA: TGTGCCAGCAGCTTAGGTGTAGTCAGGGGTCAGCCCCAGCATTTT; CDR3 protein: CASSLGVVRGQPQHF; D gene: -; V gene: TRBV7-2; CDR3 length: 15; J gene: TRBJ1-5; clone size: -
CDR3 DNA: TGTGCCAGCAGTTTGGACAGGGTGGGCTACACCTTC; CDR3 protein: CASSLDRVGYTF; D gene: TRBD1; V gene: TRBV12-3/TRBV12-4; CDR3 length: 12; J gene: TRBJ1-2; clone size: -
CDR3 DNA: TGTGCCAGCAGCTTAGAGGGACAGGGGCGAGGTGAGCAGTTCTTC; CDR3 protein: CASSLEGQGRGEQFF; D gene: TRBD1; V gene: TRBV7-2; CDR3 length: 15; J gene: TRBJ2-1; clone size: few
CDR3 DNA: TGTGCCAGCAGCGTAGAGGGGCTGGATTCACCCCTCCACTTT; CDR3 protein: CASSVEGLDSPLHF; D gene: -; V gene: TRBV9; CDR3 length: 14; J gene: TRBJ1-6; clone size: -
CDR3 DNA: TGTGCCAGCAGCGTAGACGGGAGGGACGGCTACAATGAGCAGTTCTTC; CDR3 protein: CASSVDGRDGYNEQFF; D gene: TRBD2; V gene: TRBV9; CDR3 length: 16; J gene: TRBJ2-1; clone size: few